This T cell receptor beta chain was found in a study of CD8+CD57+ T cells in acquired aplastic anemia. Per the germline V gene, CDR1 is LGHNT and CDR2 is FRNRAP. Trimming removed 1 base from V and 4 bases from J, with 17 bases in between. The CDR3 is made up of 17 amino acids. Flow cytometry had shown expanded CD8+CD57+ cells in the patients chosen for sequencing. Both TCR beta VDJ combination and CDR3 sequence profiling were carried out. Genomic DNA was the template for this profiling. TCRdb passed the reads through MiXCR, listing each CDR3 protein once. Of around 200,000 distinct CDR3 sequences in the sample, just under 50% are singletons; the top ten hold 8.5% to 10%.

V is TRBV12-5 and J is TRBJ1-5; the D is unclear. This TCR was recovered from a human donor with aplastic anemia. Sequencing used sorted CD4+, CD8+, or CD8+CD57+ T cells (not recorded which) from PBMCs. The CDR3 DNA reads TGTGCTAGTGGTTTGGCCTCGTCTAGAGAAAGTAATCAGCCCCAGCATTTT. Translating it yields CASGLASSRESNQPQHF.